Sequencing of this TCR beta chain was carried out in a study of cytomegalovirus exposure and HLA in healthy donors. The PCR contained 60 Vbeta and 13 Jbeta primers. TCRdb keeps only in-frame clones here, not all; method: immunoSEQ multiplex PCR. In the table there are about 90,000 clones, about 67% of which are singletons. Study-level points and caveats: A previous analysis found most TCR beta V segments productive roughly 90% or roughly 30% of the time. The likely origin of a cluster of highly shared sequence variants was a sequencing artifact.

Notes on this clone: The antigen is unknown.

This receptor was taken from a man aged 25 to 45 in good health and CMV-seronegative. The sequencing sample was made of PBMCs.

CDR3 amino acids: CASSWTSGGYEQYF. DNA for the CDR3: TGTGCCAGCAGCTGGACTAGCGGGGGGTACGAGCAGTACTTC. The chain recombines TRBV7-2 with TRBJ2-7; 14 bases agree with TRBD2. V lost 4 bases and J lost 4; bases outside the gene matches: 0. This CDR3 spans 14 amino acids. From germline, CDR1 is SGHTA and CDR2 FQGNSA.